These 29 T cell receptor beta chains were all obtained from the same sample, sequenced in a study of neurological immune-mediated disorders. Time point noted: longitudinal time-point 3. TCRdb used MiXCR to reprocess the 5' RACE reads, holding one entry per CDR3 protein. Here the sample spans 40,000 or so distinct CDR3 sequences, about 14% being singletons. The specimen was PBMCs. The receptors stem from a man aged 25-45 years in good health.

This clonotype was seen repeatedly, ten times or more. This chain uses TRBV12-3 or TRBV12-4 with TRBJ1-1; TRBD1 aligns across 8 bases. J gave up 1 base and V 4 bases, and 2 bases lay outside the gene matches. The CDR3 is made up of 14 amino acids. The CDR3 is CASSSDRANTEAFF. CDR3 sequence (DNA): TGTGCCAGCAGTTCGGACAGGGCGAACACTGAAGCTTTCTTT.

This clonotype was detected many times. V and J are TRBV7-8 and TRBJ2-3; 10 positions match TRBD1. Germline values: CDR1 SGHVS, CDR2 FQNEAQ. CDR3 length: 17 amino acids. The trim removed 5 bases at V and 5 bases at J, leaving 13 bases unmatched. CDR3 bases: TGTGCCAGCAGCCCCGTTATCGGGACAGGGGTTGGAGATACGCAGTATTTT. Translated: CASSPVIGTGVGDTQYF.

This clonotype occurred a few times. The rearrangement joins TRBV18 to TRBJ2-3; 7 bases agree with TRBD1. Germline CDR1 and CDR2: KGHSH and LQKENI. This CDR3 has 14 residues. Germline trimming cut 6 bases from V and 4 bases from J; bases unmatched to any gene: 7. The CDR3 DNA follows: TGTGCCAGCTCCTTGACAGGGTCAGCAGATACGCAGTATTTT. It translates to CASSLTGSADTQYF. Supplemented by reference TRBV18 and TRBJ2-3, the full variable domain reads NAGVMQNPRHLVRRRGQEARLRCSPMKGHSHVYWYRQLPEEGLKFMVYLQKENIIDESGMPKERFSAEFPKEGPSILRIQQVVRGDSAAYFCASSLTGSADTQYFGPGTRLTVL.

This clonotype was observed many times. This chain uses TRBV5-1 with TRBJ2-3, with 7 bases fitting TRBD2. From germline, CDR1 is SGHRS and CDR2 YFSETQ. Trimming at V came to 3 bases and at J to 4 bases, leaving 5 bases not matched to a gene. CDR3 length equals 14 residues. CDR3 DNA: TGCGCCAGCAGCTACACGGCGGGGGCAGATACGCAGTATTTT. This codes for CASSYTAGADTQYF.

This clonotype was counted ten times or more. The CDR3 DNA reads TGTGCCAGCAGCTTAGGAGGCCTCCAAGAGACCCAGTACTTC. This encodes CASSLGGLQETQYF. The V gene is TRBV11-2, the J gene TRBJ2-5, with unresolved D. This CDR3 region has 14 residues. Trimming took 1 base from V and 1 from J, leaving 7 bases between them. CDR1 SGHAT and CDR2 FQNNGV come from the germline V gene.

This clonotype showed up many times. The CDR3: CASSLGGRGGDEQFF. As DNA, the CDR3 is TGTGCCAGCAGCTTAGGCGGGAGGGGCGGTGATGAGCAGTTCTTC. The rearrangement links TRBV7-9 to TRBJ2-1; the match to TRBD2 covers 9 bases. Trimming at V came to 1 base and at J to 8 bases, leaving 6 bases not matched to a gene. CDR3 length equals 15 residues. Germline CDR1 reads SEHNR; CDR2 reads FQNEAQ (reference sequence).

This clonotype has ten or more counts. The V gene is TRBV29-1, the J gene TRBJ2-5; D unresolved. The CDR3 is made up of 13 amino acids. The germline V gene encodes CDR1 SQVTM and CDR2 ANQGSEA. V was cut by 7 bases and J by 4 bases, with 16 bases left in between. The CDR3 DNA is TGCAGCGCACACCTGTCCTCCCTAGAGACCCAGTACTTC. Amino acid sequence: CSAHLSSLETQYF.

This clonotype has ten or more counts. V and J are TRBV27 and TRBJ2-7; possibly TRBD1 or TRBD2 for D (5 bases each). The V and J ends lost 6 bases and 7 bases respectively, with 13 bases between them. Germline loops: CDR1 MNHEY, CDR2 SMNVEV (reference sequence). This CDR3 has 12 residues. The CDR3 sequence is CASSRGAREQYF. The CDR3 bases are TGTGCCAGCAGCCGGGGCGCCAGGGAGCAGTACTTC.

This chain joins TRBV7-6 and TRBJ2-1; 10 bases align to TRBD2. This CDR3 is built from 16 residues. CDR1 is SGHVS, CDR2 FNYEAQ, per germline. V lost 3 bases to trimming and J lost 10 bases; unmatched junction nucleotides: 12. CDR3 loop: CASSLVRSSGSDEQFF. The CDR3 region has the DNA TGTGCCAGCAGCTTGGTTCGTTCTAGCGGGAGTGACGAGCAGTTCTTC.

This clonotype was found many times. The rearrangement uses TRBV28 and TRBJ1-1; tentative D call: TRBD1 (5 bases). There are 15 residues in the CDR3. Trimming cost V 8 bases and J 0 bases, with 16 bases left between them. Germline CDR1 MDHEN, CDR2 SYDVKM. CDR3 sequence reads: CASRWDAGMNTEAFF. The CDR3 bases are TGTGCCAGCCGCTGGGACGCAGGGATGAACACTGAAGCTTTCTTT.

Many counts were recorded for this clonotype. The chain links TRBV20-1 to TRBJ2-1, with TRBD1 matching 7 bases. The germline gives CDR1 DFQATT, CDR2 SNEGSKA (reference sequence). The V segment lost 4 bases and the J segment 4 bases; nucleotides outside the gene matches: 13. This CDR3 is built from 16 residues. The CDR3 sequence: CSAKGDRDSSYNEQFF. The CDR3 coding sequence is TGCAGTGCTAAAGGGGACCGGGACAGTTCTTACAATGAGCAGTTCTTC.

This clonotype has only one observation. A much larger clone differs by one base, so this may be a read error. The chain is built from TRBV5-1 and TRBJ1-1; no reliable D call. V lost 4 bases, J lost 3 bases, and 10 bases lay in between. The CDR3 covers 13 residues. Germline lookup yields CDR1 SGHRS and CDR2 YFSETQ. The CDR3 loop reads CASSHDLDTEAFF. CDR3 DNA: TGCGCCAGCAGCCATGATTTGGACACTGAAGCTTTCTTT.

This clonotype was counted many times. The rearrangement joins TRBV28 to TRBJ2-7, with TRBD2 matching 7 bases. CDR1 MDHEN and CDR2 SYDVKM come from the germline V gene. This CDR3 is built from 14 residues. V was clipped by 6 bases and J by 2 bases; unmatched bases: 7. CDR3: CASRVAGTTYEQYF. CDR3 nucleotide sequence: TGTGCCAGCAGGGTAGCGGGCACTACCTACGAGCAGTACTTC.

This clonotype was counted many times. The chain uses TRBV5-1 and TRBJ1-1; no clear D gene. Trimming stripped 3 bases from V and 0 bases from J, with 15 bases between. The CDR3 is 16 amino acids. Germline V lookup: CDR1 SGHRS, CDR2 YFSETQ. As DNA, the CDR3 is TGCGCCAGCAGCTCCCCCCGGGGAGGGTTGAACACTGAAGCTTTCTTT. This sequence encodes CASSSPRGGLNTEAFF.

This clonotype has a count of ten or more. The chain is built from TRBV7-3 and TRBJ2-3; the D gene could be TRBD1 or TRBD2 (5 bases each). The CDR3 length is 15 residues. Germline assignment: CDR1 SGHTA and CDR2 FQGTGA. The V end was cut by 1 base, the J end by 2 bases, with 10 bases between. CDR3 in amino acids: CASSLMTGPTDTQYF. For the CDR3, the DNA is TGTGCCAGCAGCTTAATGACGGGGCCCACAGATACGCAGTATTTT.

This clonotype was seen at least ten times. This chain connects TRBV5-1 to TRBJ2-7; possible D gene TRBD1, 5 bases. Deletions cut 0 bases from V and 2 bases from J, with 9 bases between. Germline V gene data show CDR1 as SGHRS and CDR2 as YFSETQ. This CDR3 contains 14 residues. The CDR3: CASSLAGSPYEQYF. CDR3 sequence (DNA): TGCGCCAGCAGCTTGGCAGGGTCCCCCTACGAGCAGTACTTC.

The rearrangement links TRBV20-1 to TRBJ2-7; D remains ambiguous. This CDR3 has 13 amino acids. CDR1 is DFQATT, CDR2 SNEGSKA, per germline (reference sequence). The V and J ends lost 2 bases and 0 bases respectively, with 8 bases between them. The CDR3 protein is CSARHGSSYEQYF. DNA of the CDR3: TGCAGTGCTAGACACGGAAGCTCCTACGAGCAGTACTTC.

This clonotype occurred many times. The chain uses TRBV4-1 and TRBJ2-7; 9 positions match TRBD1. With V trimmed by 1 base and J by 1 base, 8 bases remained unmatched. Germline V gene lookup returns CDR1 MGHRA and CDR2 YSYEKL. CDR3 length: 17 amino acids. The CDR3 sequence is CASSQVRGTGRSYEQYF. The CDR3 bases are TGCGCCAGCAGCCAAGTTCGCGGGACAGGGCGATCCTACGAGCAGTACTTC.

This clonotype was detected many times. The chain couples TRBV7-3 to TRBJ1-1; no definite D call. The CDR3 extends over 14 amino acids. V lost 1 base to trimming and J lost 10 bases, with 16 bases between them. Germline V gene lookup returns CDR1 SGHTA and CDR2 FQGTGA. CDR3 protein: CASSLSTGGPPAFF. The CDR3 DNA is TGTGCCAGCAGCTTAAGTACTGGTGGGCCGCCAGCTTTCTTT.

The V gene is TRBV9, the J gene TRBJ2-7; TRBD2 aligns across 7 bases. This CDR3 contains 13 residues. Germline CDR1 SGDLS, CDR2 YYNGEE. The ends lost 7 bases at V and 0 bases at J; junction bases unmatched: 4. The CDR3 here is CASGGGTSYEQYF. The DNA for the CDR3 is TGTGCCAGCGGGGGGGGAACCTCCTACGAGCAGTACTTC.

The V call is TRBV20-1, the J call TRBJ2-5; D call uncertain. Per germline, CDR1 DFQATT and CDR2 SNEGSKA (reference sequence). This CDR3 comprises 10 residues. CDR3 protein: CSYLQETQYF. The DNA for the CDR3 is TGCAGCTACCTCCAAGAGACCCAGTACTTC.

This clonotype has at least ten counts. The chain combines TRBV3-1 with TRBJ2-5; D not certain. CDR3 size: 12 residues. V lost 1 base and J 10 bases, leaving 10 bases between the germline ends. Germline CDR1 LGHDT, CDR2 YNNKEL (reference sequence). Here the CDR3 DNA reads TGTGCCAGCAGCCAAGGAAAATTGGACCAGTACTTC. Protein sequence: CASSQGKLDQYF.

This clonotype was observed a handful of times. The chain joins TRBV3-1 to TRBJ1-1, with D perhaps TRBD1 (5 bases). There are 12 residues in the CDR3. V was cut by 8 bases and J by 3 bases, with 10 bases left in between. Looked up from germline, CDR1 is LGHDT and CDR2 is YNNKEL (reference sequence). This chain's CDR3 is CASRRGDTEAFF. The CDR3 DNA sequence: TGTGCCAGCCGGCGGGGGGACACTGAAGCTTTCTTT.

The table lists this clonotype with many counts. The chain has TRBV27 and TRBJ2-5; TRBD2 agrees at 7 bases. Trimming at V came to 3 bases and at J to 3 bases, leaving 19 bases not matched to a gene. Germline values: CDR1 MNHEY, CDR2 SMNVEV (reference sequence). The CDR3 totals 19 residues. CDR3 DNA sequence: TGTGCCAGCAGTTTCTTGGCACCGCAGGGCGGGAGAGCTGAAGAGACCCAGTACTTC. Translation gives CASSFLAPQGGRAEETQYF.

This clonotype turned up a few times. The V gene is TRBV12-3 or TRBV12-4, the J gene TRBJ2-5, with TRBD2 as a possible D gene (6 bases). CDR3 length equals 14 residues. The germline V and J ends were trimmed by 2 bases and 5 bases, with 12 bases remaining between them. The CDR3 reads CASSLTGSGETQYF. The CDR3 nucleotides read TGTGCCAGCAGTTTAACCGGGAGCGGGGAGACCCAGTACTTC.

In this sample, this clonotype turned up many times. The V call is TRBV20-1, the J call TRBJ2-7; the match to TRBD2 covers 7 bases. Germline V gene data show CDR1 as DFQATT and CDR2 as SNEGSKA (reference sequence). V lost 4 bases to trimming and J lost 2 bases; unmatched junction nucleotides: 11. This CDR3 has 15 residues. This CDR3 is CSATSRLASTYEQYF. CDR3 in DNA: TGCAGTGCTACCTCCCGACTAGCATCAACCTACGAGCAGTACTTC.

This clonotype was detected many times. The chain couples TRBV2 to TRBJ2-1; the match to TRBD1 covers 11 bases. Germline V lookup: CDR1 SNHLY, CDR2 FYNNEI. The CDR3 totals 15 residues. Unmatched junction bases numbered 10, after V lost 8 bases and J lost 7 bases. Here the CDR3 DNA reads TGTGCCAGCGGCCGGGACAGGGGGTTTAGTAATGAGCAGTTCTTC. It specifies CASGRDRGFSNEQFF.

Ten or more counts support this clonotype. V gene TRBV20-1 combines with J gene TRBJ1-4, with TRBD1 matching 7 bases. Germline lookup yields CDR1 DFQATT and CDR2 SNEGSKA (reference sequence). CDR3 length: 15 amino acids. The junction had 5 bases not matched to a gene; V was cut back by 0 bases and J by 4 bases. The CDR3 DNA is TGCAGTGCTAGAGACGGACAGGCGATTAATGAAAAACTGTTTTTT. Translated, it gives CSARDGQAINEKLFF.

A word on this clonotype: The DNA is left out, because the CDR3 cannot be placed on it with certainty; the CDR3 is given as TCRdb lists it. The chain employs TRBV12-3 or TRBV12-4 and TRBJ1-2; whether TRBD1, the table's D call, matches the DNA was not checked. The CDR3 is 14 amino acids in total, end residues counted. The CDR3 spells CASSTSVQVGGYTF.